This T cell receptor (beta chain) appears in the sequencing data of a study of T-cell reconstitution after alpha-beta-depleted transplantation in children. Points from the study as a whole: Several patients had high TCRbeta diversity at day 60; it came from surviving recipient T cells and thymic progenitors.

Preparing the TCRbeta library involved the use of unique molecular identifiers. TCRdb called the PCR reads again in MiXCR, with one record for every CDR3 protein. Seen here are more than 400,000 distinct CDR3 sequences, around two fifths observed once, and the top ten hold approximately 25%. In its sample, this clonotype was seen once. Its antigen is unknown. The ends were cut back, 1 base at V and 6 bases at J, with 9 bases in the middle. Germline CDR1 MRHNA, CDR2 SNTAGT. This CDR3 spans 14 amino acids. This specimen was PBMCs, taken before TCRalphabeta/CD19-depleted stem cell transplant. This TCR came from a girl aged 2 to 10 with aplastic anemia, due to receive a stem cell transplant. This chain joins TRBV6-4 and TRBJ2-2, with D perhaps matching TRBD2 (6 bases). The CDR3 region has the DNA TGTGCCAGCAGTGACTTCGGGGGTGCCGGGGAGCTGTTTTTT. This encodes CASSDFGGAGELFF.